One TCR beta chain is described in this entry. Its antigen remains unidentified. The junction had 10 bases not matched to a gene; V was cut back by 7 bases and J by 4 bases. The germline CDR1 and CDR2 sequences are MDHEN and SYDVKM. This CDR3 region has 15 residues. This entry comes from a study of beta chain features in type 1 diabetes. In the study overall: Patient and healthy donor groups were alike in age, gender and cell yields. Whole-study findings and limits: All four CD4+ subsets from Type 1 diabetes patients carried moderately but significantly shorter TCRB CDR3s.

Expressed TCRB transcripts were sequenced after all isolated RNA was converted to cDNA. It was found that naive, central memory and regulatory T cell samples averaged about 3.57 million reads. Method: immunoSEQ multiplex PCR; TCRdb's copy keeps in-frame clones and lacks some. Of under 300,000 clones in the sample, 24% were seen once. Sequencing used naive CD4+ T cells from blood. The clonotype was recovered from a woman younger than 45 with type 1 diabetes. This chain uses TRBV28 with TRBJ2-1; 7 nucleotides line up with TRBD1. The CDR3 DNA follows: TGTGCCAGCATCTCCGCCGGGACAGAGTACAATGAGCAGTTCTTC. It encodes CASISAGTEYNEQFF.